The clone carrying this T cell receptor (beta chain) has a handful of counts. Via MiXCR, TCRdb re-called the 5' RACE reads, giving one row per CDR3 protein. The table has fewer than 95,000 distinct CDR3 sequences, less than 15% seen once; the top ten hold around two fifths. The data derive from a study of T-cell memory formation after mild COVID-19. Germline V gene lookup returns CDR1 LNHDA and CDR2 SQIVND (reference sequence). This CDR3 is 15 amino acids long. Trimming stripped 3 bases from V and 2 bases from J, with 12 bases between. V gene TRBV19 combines with J gene TRBJ2-3, with D maybe TRBD2 (5 bases). The TCR sequence derives from a man between 18 and 35 years old who had mild COVID-19 (a few samples of this study predate the infection). Cell type and time point are not known. The sample comprised PBMCs or a T cell subset sorted from them (not recorded which). The CDR3 sequence is CASSMVAGYTDTQYF. The CDR3 DNA reads as TGTGCCAGTAGTATGGTGGCGGGCTACACAGATACGCAGTATTTT.